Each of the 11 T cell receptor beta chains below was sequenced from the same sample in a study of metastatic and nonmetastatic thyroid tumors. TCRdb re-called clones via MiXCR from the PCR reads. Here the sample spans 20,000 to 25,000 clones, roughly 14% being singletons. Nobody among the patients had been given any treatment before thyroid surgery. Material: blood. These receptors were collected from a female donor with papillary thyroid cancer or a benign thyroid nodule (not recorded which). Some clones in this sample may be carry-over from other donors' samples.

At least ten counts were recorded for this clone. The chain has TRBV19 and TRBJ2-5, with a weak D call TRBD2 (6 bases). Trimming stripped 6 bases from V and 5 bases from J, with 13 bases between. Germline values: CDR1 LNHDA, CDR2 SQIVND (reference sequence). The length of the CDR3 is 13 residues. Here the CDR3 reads CASSLAGRETQYF. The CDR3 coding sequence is TGTGCCAGTAGCCTGGCGGGGAGGGAGACCCAGTACTTC.

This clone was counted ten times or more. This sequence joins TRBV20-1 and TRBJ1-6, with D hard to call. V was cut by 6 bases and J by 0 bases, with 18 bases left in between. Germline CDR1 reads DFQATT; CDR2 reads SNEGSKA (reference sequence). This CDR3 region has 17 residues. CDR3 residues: CSAAKTGISSYNSPLHF. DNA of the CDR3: TGCAGTGCGGCGAAGACGGGGATCAGCTCCTATAATTCACCCCTCCACTTT.

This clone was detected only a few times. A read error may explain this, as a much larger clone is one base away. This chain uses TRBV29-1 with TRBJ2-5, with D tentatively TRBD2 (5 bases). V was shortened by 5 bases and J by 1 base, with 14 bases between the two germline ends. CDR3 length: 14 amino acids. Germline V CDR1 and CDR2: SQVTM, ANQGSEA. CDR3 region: CSVNPDGVQETQYF. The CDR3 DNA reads TGCAGCGTTAACCCTGACGGGGTCCAAGAGACCCAGTACTTC.

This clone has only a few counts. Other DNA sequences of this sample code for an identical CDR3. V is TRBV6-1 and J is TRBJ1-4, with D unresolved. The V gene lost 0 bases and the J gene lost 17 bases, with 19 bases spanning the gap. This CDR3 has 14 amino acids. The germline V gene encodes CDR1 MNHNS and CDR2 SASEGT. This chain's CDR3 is CASSEASLGGVLFF. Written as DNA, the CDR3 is TGTGCCAGCAGTGAAGCATCTCTGGGAGGAGTACTTTTTTTT.

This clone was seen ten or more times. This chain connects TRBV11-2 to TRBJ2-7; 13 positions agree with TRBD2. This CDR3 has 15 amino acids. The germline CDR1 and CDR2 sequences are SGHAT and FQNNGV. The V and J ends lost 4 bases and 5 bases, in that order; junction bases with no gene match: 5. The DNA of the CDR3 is TGTGCCAGCAGCTACACTAGCGGGGGGGCGCACGAGCAGTACTTC. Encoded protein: CASSYTSGGAHEQYF. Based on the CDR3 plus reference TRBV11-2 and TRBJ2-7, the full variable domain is EAGVAQSPRYKIIEKRQSVAFWCNPISGHATLYWYQQILGQGPKLLIQFQNNGVVDDSQLPKDRFSAERLKGVDSTLKIQPAKLEDSAVYLCASSYTSGGAHEQYFGPGTRLTVT.

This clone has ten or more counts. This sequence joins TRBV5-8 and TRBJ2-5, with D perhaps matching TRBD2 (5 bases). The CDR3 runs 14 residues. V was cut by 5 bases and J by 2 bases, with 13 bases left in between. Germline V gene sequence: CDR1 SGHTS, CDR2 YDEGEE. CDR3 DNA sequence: TGTGCCAGCAGGGTGGAGGTAGTTCAAGAGACCCAGTACTTC. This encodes CASRVEVVQETQYF. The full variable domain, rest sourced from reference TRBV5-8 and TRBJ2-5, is EAGVTQSPTHLIKTRGQQATLRCSPISGHTSVYWYQQALGLGLQFLLWYDEGEERNRGNFPPRFSGRQFPNYSSELNVNALELEDSALYLCASRVEVVQETQYFGPGTRLLVL.

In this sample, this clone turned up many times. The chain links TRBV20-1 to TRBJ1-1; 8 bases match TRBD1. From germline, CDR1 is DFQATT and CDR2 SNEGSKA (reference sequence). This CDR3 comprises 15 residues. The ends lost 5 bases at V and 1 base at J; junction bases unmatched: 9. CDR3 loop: CSALGQEQGNTEAFF. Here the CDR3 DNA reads TGCAGTGCTCTGGGACAGGAGCAAGGGAACACTGAAGCTTTCTTT.

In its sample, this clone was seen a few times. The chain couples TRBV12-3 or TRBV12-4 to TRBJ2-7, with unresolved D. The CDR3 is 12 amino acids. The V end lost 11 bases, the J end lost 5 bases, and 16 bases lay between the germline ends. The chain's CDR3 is CAGKLEVNEQYF. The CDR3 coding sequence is TGTGCCGGCAAGCTCGAGGTGAACGAGCAGTACTTC.

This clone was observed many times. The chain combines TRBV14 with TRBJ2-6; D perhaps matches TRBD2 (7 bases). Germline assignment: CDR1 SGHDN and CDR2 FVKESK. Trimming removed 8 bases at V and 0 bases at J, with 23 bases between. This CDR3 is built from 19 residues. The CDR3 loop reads CASGPGGAQRASGANVLTF. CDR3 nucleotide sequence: TGTGCCAGCGGGCCGGGGGGCGCACAGAGAGCCTCTGGGGCCAACGTCCTGACTTTC.

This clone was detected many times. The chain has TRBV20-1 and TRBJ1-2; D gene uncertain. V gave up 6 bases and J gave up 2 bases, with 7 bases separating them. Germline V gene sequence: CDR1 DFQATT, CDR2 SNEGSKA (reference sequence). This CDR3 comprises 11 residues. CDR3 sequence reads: CSAVTNYGYTF. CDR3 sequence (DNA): TGCAGTGCCGTGACAAACTATGGCTACACCTTC.

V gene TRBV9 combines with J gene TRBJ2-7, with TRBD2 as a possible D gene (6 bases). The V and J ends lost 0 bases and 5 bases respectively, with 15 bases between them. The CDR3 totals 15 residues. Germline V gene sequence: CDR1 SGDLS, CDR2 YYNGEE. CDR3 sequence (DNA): TGTGCCAGCAGCGTAGTGCCTAGCTGGAGGGACGAGCAGTACTTC. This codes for CASSVVPSWRDEQYF.